Below, 21 T cell receptor beta chains from the same sample are listed, as sequenced in a study of radiotherapy plus CTLA-4 blockade in lung cancer. Some clones are missing from TCRdb's copy, which holds only in-frame ones; the method was immunoSEQ multiplex PCR. The sample shows roughly 55,000 clones, 70% to 80% of them seen only once. Sequenced material: peripheral blood, taken from a patient treated with radiotherapy plus ipilimumab. The receptors come from a human donor with non-small cell lung cancer whose response to radiotherapy plus ipilimumab could not be evaluated.

The J gene is TRBJ2-1, the V gene TRBV14; tentative D call: TRBD2 (5 bases). V was pared by 3 bases and J by 1 base, with 13 bases between. From germline, CDR1 is SGHDN and CDR2 FVKESK. The CDR3 loop spans 16 amino acids. The CDR3 bases are TGTGCCAGCAGCCAGGACTCCTACTGGTCCTACAATGAGCAGTTCTTC. Translated, it gives CASSQDSYWSYNEQFF.

This clone occurred once. The chain joins TRBV11-2 to TRBJ1-1; 7 nucleotides align to TRBD1. Unmatched junction bases numbered 6, after V lost 4 bases and J lost 4 bases. CDR1 and CDR2 from the germline V gene are SGHAT and FQNNGV. The CDR3 is 14 amino acids. Written as DNA, the CDR3 is TGTGCCAGCAGCTGGAACAGGGGACGCACTGAAGCTTTCTTT. Protein: CASSWNRGRTEAFF.

This clone was seen a handful of times. Relative to the germline gene, one junction end is altered; a read error may explain this. The chain is built from TRBV2 and TRBJ1-1; 8 bases match TRBD1. This CDR3 spans 15 amino acids. The V gene's germline CDR1 is SNHLY and CDR2 FYNNEI. The chain's CDR3 is CASSEARQGNPEAFF. CDR3 DNA: TGTGCCAGCAGTGAAGCGCGACAGGGGAACCCTGAAGCTTTCTTT.

The genes are TRBV2 and TRBJ1-1, with D perhaps TRBD1 (6 bases). Trimming stripped 4 bases from V and 1 base from J, with 13 bases between. Germline V gene lookup returns CDR1 SNHLY and CDR2 FYNNEI. This CDR3 is 15 amino acids long. The CDR3 reads CASSGPGVGNTEAFF. In DNA form, the CDR3 reads TGTGCCAGCAGTGGCCCAGGGGTCGGGAACACTGAAGCTTTCTTT.

This chain connects TRBV7-2 to TRBJ2-7; 11 bases align to TRBD2. The J segment lost 4 bases and the V segment lost 6 bases, leaving 8 bases of the junction unmatched. The germline V gene encodes CDR1 SGHTA and CDR2 FQGNSA. The CDR3 consists of 15 residues. CDR3 DNA: TGTGCCAGCAGACGAACACTAGCGGGAGTGTACGAGCAGTACTTC. It translates to CASRRTLAGVYEQYF.

This clone has more than one count but fewer than ten. V usage is TRBV7-2 and J usage is TRBJ1-3; D gene uncertain. The CDR3 runs to 14 residues. CDR1 is SGHTA and CDR2 is FQGNSA in the germline V gene. Trimming took off 4 bases at V and 3 bases at J, with 10 bases between the two ends. CDR3 DNA sequence: TGTGCCAGCAGCTCCCCGGGAAGTGGAAACACCATATATTTT. This encodes CASSSPGSGNTIYF.

The rearrangement uses TRBV7-2 and TRBJ2-5, with TRBD2 matching over 9 bases. The CDR3 is 15 amino acids. Germline loops: CDR1 SGHTA, CDR2 FQGNSA. The junction had 17 bases not matched to a gene; V was cut back by 5 bases and J by 13 bases. The CDR3 DNA is TGTGCCAGCAGCCGAGCCGGTGGCGGGGGGGCCGTATCGTACTTC. Encoded protein: CASSRAGGGGAVSYF. The complete variable domain, with remaining parts taken from reference TRBV7-2 and TRBJ2-5, reads GAGVSQSPSNKVTEKGKDVELRCDPISGHTALYWYRQSLGQGLEFLIYFQGNSAPDKSGLPSDRFSAERTGGSVSTLTIQRTQQEDSAVYLCASSRAGGGGAVSYFGPGTRLLVL.

The rearrangement joins TRBV21-1 to TRBJ2-2; the DNA was not compared with TRBD2, the D call given in the table. TRBV21-1 is a known pseudogene. This CDR3 is built from 21 residues. As DNA, the CDR3 is TGTGCCAGCAGCAAAGCGCTTTTTGGGGCACACGGGAGGGCCGTCACCGGGGAGCTGTTTTTT. This codes for CASSKALFGAHGRAVTGELFF.

The sample holds a few counts of this clone. This rearrangement joins TRBV5-1 to TRBJ1-1, with a possible D match to TRBD1 (5 bases). Between the trimmed V and J ends, which lost 2 bases and 2 bases, there was a span of 7 bases. The CDR3 is 13 amino acids. Germline V gene lookup returns CDR1 SGHRS and CDR2 YFSETQ. The CDR3 region is CASSFGANTEAFF. Written as DNA, the CDR3 is TGCGCCAGCAGCTTTGGGGCAAACACTGAAGCTTTCTTT.

The chain is built from TRBV6-5 and TRBJ1-2; possibly TRBD1 for D (5 bases). V was clipped by 2 bases and J by 2 bases, with 9 bases between them. This CDR3 has 14 amino acids. Germline V gene lookup returns CDR1 MNHEY and CDR2 SVGAGI. In DNA, the CDR3 is TGTGCCAGCAGTTACAGGGGCCTCAACTATGGCTACACCTTC. This encodes CASSYRGLNYGYTF.

The rearrangement joins TRBV2 to TRBJ1-1; D is unresolved. Trimming stripped 4 bases from V and 10 bases from J, with 22 bases between. The CDR3 totals 15 residues. The germline V gene has CDR1 SNHLY and CDR2 FYNNEI. CDR3 nucleotide sequence: TGTGCCAGCAGTGGGTCCGAAGCAACAACCCCAGGAGCTTTCTTT. Translation gives CASSGSEATTPGAFF.

This chain uses TRBV6-1 with TRBJ1-4, with D unresolved. Germline V gives CDR1 MNHNS, CDR2 SASEGT. The CDR3 totals 15 residues. Trimming stripped 6 bases from V and 8 bases from J, with 19 bases between. The CDR3 region has the DNA TGTGCCAGCAGCCTCTACTCAAGAGGGATGGAAAAACTGTTTTTT. This gives the protein CASSLYSRGMEKLFF.

This chain uses TRBV11-2 with TRBJ1-1, with TRBD1 as a possible D gene (6 bases). CDR1 SGHAT and CDR2 FQNNGV come from the germline V gene. This CDR3 spans 14 amino acids. The V gene lost 2 bases and the J gene lost 8 bases, with 15 bases spanning the gap. The CDR3 loop is CASSLQGGRLEAFF. CDR3 bases: TGTGCCAGCAGCTTACAAGGGGGTCGTCTCGAAGCTTTCTTT.

The table lists this clone with a few counts. The rearrangement uses TRBV21-1 and TRBJ2-5; TRBD2 is taken as the D call from the table, unchecked against the DNA. TRBV21-1 counts as a pseudogene. This CDR3 has 17 amino acids. CDR3 DNA sequence: TGTGCCAGCAGCAAAGCGGGCCAGCGGGAGGGGGGAGAGACCCAGTACTTC. Encoded protein: CASSKAGQREGGETQYF.

The V gene is TRBV10-3, the J gene TRBJ1-2; D is uncertain. This CDR3 is built from 14 residues. Germline assignment: CDR1 ENHRY and CDR2 SYGVKD. The V and J ends lost 2 bases and 5 bases respectively, with 12 bases between them. CDR3 loop: CAISEPRTGYGYTF. The DNA for the CDR3 is TGTGCCATCAGTGAGCCAAGGACGGGATATGGCTACACCTTC.

The chain links TRBV19 to TRBJ1-1; TRBD1 might be the D (6 bases). V lost 4 bases, J lost 1 base, and 16 bases lay in between. Germline-derived CDR1 and CDR2 are LNHDA and SQIVND (reference sequence). CDR3 size: 16 residues. CDR3: CASSTNTGTPNTEAFF. CDR3 nucleotides: TGTGCCAGTAGTACTAATACTGGGACACCGAACACTGAAGCTTTCTTT.

The gene calls are TRBV5-6 and TRBJ1-1; tentatively, D is TRBD1 (6 bases). Germline V CDR1 and CDR2: SGHDT, YYEEEE. Trimming shortened V by 6 bases and J by 4 bases, and 13 bases separated the two germline ends. This CDR3 contains 13 residues. This CDR3 is CASIDRLATEAFF. For the CDR3, the DNA is TGTGCCAGCATCGACAGGTTGGCCACTGAAGCTTTCTTT.

The CDR3 DNA sequence: TGTGCCATCAGGGCCGACAGGTCGCGGGTCAATGAGCAGTTCTTC. Translated: CAIRADRSRVNEQFF. The chain is built from TRBV10-3 and TRBJ2-1, with a possible D match to TRBD1 (6 bases). CDR1 is ENHRY and CDR2 is SYGVKD in the germline V gene. Trimming pared 6 bases from V and 6 bases from J, leaving 18 bases between. The CDR3 spans 15 residues.

The chain uses TRBV5-6 and TRBJ1-2, with 7 bases lining up with TRBD1. V shed 4 bases and J 4 bases; nucleotides not matched to a gene: 7. CDR1 and CDR2 (germline): SGHDT, YYEEEE. The CDR3 consists of 14 residues. The CDR3: CASSGDRVAYGYTF. The CDR3 DNA reads TGTGCCAGCAGCGGTGACAGGGTAGCCTATGGCTACACCTTC.

The chain joins TRBV23-1 to TRBJ2-5; no clear D. TRBV23-1 is filed as an ORF, its function uncertain. V was clipped by 6 bases and J by 1 base, with 9 bases between them. This CDR3 comprises 13 residues. CDR3 amino acids: CASRWAGQETQYF. In DNA, the CDR3 is TGCGCCAGCAGGTGGGCCGGCCAAGAGACCCAGTACTTC.

V is TRBV30 and J is TRBJ1-1; D is uncertain. In germline, CDR1 is GTSNPN, CDR2 SVGIG (reference sequence). Trimming took off 0 bases at V and 3 bases at J, with 8 bases between the two ends. This CDR3 is built from 13 residues. The CDR3, as DNA: TGTGCCTGGAGTGTACACGGGGACACTGAAGCTTTCTTT. The encoded protein is CAWSVHGDTEAFF.